The 9 T cell receptor beta chains listed next were all sequenced from one sample in a study of T cell responses to AZD1222 COVID-19 vaccine. Here immunoSEQ multiplex PCR was the method, and the copy in TCRdb shows in-frame clones only, minus some. The data show 100,000 to 140,000 clones, with about nine tenths seen just once and 8.5% to 10% held by the top ten. The input for sequencing was peripheral blood, taken 28 days after the second AZD1222 dose. These receptors came from an adult who received the AZD1222 COVID-19 vaccine.

The rearrangement links TRBV18 to TRBJ1-2, with 8 bases identical to TRBD1. The V segment lost 1 base and the J segment 0 bases; nucleotides outside the gene matches: 4. The CDR3 length is 16 residues. In germline, CDR1 is KGHSH, CDR2 LQKENI. The CDR3, as DNA: TGTGCCAGCTCACCACTTGACAGGGGTGCTAACTATGGCTACACCTTC. Residues: CASSPLDRGANYGYTF.

The chain is built from TRBV6-5 and TRBJ1-1; D not certain. Trimming cost V 5 bases and J 1 base, with 11 bases left between them. This CDR3 has 14 amino acids. Germline V gene data show CDR1 as MNHEY and CDR2 as SVGAGI. The DNA of the CDR3 is TGTGCCAGCAGTCCCATCATACAGAACACTGAAGCTTTCTTT. Its protein product is CASSPIIQNTEAFF.

V usage is TRBV5-6 and J usage is TRBJ2-7; D may be TRBD2 (5 bases). Deletions cut 6 bases from V and 2 bases from J, with 15 bases between. CDR1 and CDR2 (germline): SGHDT, YYEEEE. The CDR3 runs 14 residues. The CDR3 region is CASKPQGGPYEQYF. CDR3 bases: TGTGCCAGCAAACCCCAAGGAGGCCCCTACGAGCAGTACTTC.

The chain links TRBV2 to TRBJ1-6; D is possibly TRBD1 (6 bases). Trimming pared 6 bases from V and 9 bases from J, leaving 9 bases between. The CDR3 runs 12 residues. CDR1 and CDR2 from the germline V gene are SNHLY and FYNNEI. The DNA of the CDR3 is TGTGCCAGCAGAGGACAGATTTCACCCCTCCACTTT. Translated, it gives CASRGQISPLHF. The variable domain in full, with the rest retrieved from reference TRBV2 and TRBJ1-6, is EPEVTQTPSHQVTQMGQEVILRCVPISNHLYFYWYRQILGQKVEFLVSFYNNEISEKSEIFDDQFSVERPDGSNFTLKIRSTKLEDSAMYFCASRGQISPLHFGNGTRLTVT.

This clone has only one observation. The chain is built from TRBV6-5 and TRBJ1-4, with 7 bases that match TRBD1. CDR1 MNHEY and CDR2 SVGAGI come from the germline V gene. CDR3 length: 14 amino acids. The J segment lost 6 bases and the V segment lost 6 bases, leaving 7 bases of the junction unmatched. The CDR3 reads CASSQTGNYEKLFF. The CDR3 DNA reads as TGTGCCAGCAGCCAGACAGGGAACTATGAAAAACTGTTTTTT.

This chain connects TRBV30 to TRBJ1-5; no firm D call. V was shortened by 3 bases and J by 6 bases, with 9 bases between the two germline ends. From germline, CDR1 is GTSNPN and CDR2 SVGIG (reference sequence). This CDR3 is built from 12 residues. The CDR3 region is CAWSAGRQPQHF. The CDR3 DNA is TGTGCCTGGAGCGCTGGGCGTCAGCCCCAGCATTTT.

This chain links TRBV4-2 with TRBJ2-1; TRBD2 might be the D (5 bases). The V gene's germline CDR1 is LGHNA and CDR2 YNFKEQ. V lost 6 bases, J lost 12 bases, and 12 bases lay in between. This CDR3 has 11 amino acids. CDR3 sequence (DNA): TGTGCCAGCAGTCTGGGAGTGTGGCAGTTCTTC. Its translation is CASSLGVWQFF.

The chain couples TRBV3-1 (or the pseudogene TRBV3-2) to TRBJ1-1; 7 bases are shared with TRBD1. This CDR3 comprises 18 residues. The junction had 10 bases not matched to a gene; V was cut back by 0 bases and J by 0 bases. Germline V lookup: CDR1 LGHDT, CDR2 YNNKEL (reference sequence). The CDR3 loop is CASSQDRGSDLMNTEAFF. The CDR3 DNA follows: TGTGCCAGCAGCCAAGACAGGGGGTCAGATCTTATGAACACTGAAGCTTTCTTT.

The CDR3 loop is CASSEDRLNPTPWGYTF. In DNA, the CDR3 is TGTGCCAGCAGTGAAGATCGGCTAAATCCCACCCCGTGGGGCTACACCTTC. This rearrangement joins TRBV6-1 to TRBJ1-2; no firm D call. The germline V gene encodes CDR1 MNHNS and CDR2 SASEGT. Trimming stripped 1 base from V and 8 bases from J, with 23 bases between. The CDR3 sequence is 17 residues long.